Presented here are 17 T cell receptor beta chains from one specimen sequenced in a study of metastatic and nonmetastatic thyroid tumors. Not a single patient had been given any form of treatment at any point before undergoing thyroid surgery. TCRdb reassembled clones from the PCR reads with MiXCR. The table includes around 10,000 clones, under 35% detected once. The sample taken for sequencing was tumor tissue. Receptors originate from a female donor with papillary thyroid cancer or a benign thyroid nodule (not recorded which). Some clones in this sample may be carry-over from other donors' samples.

This clone was seen a handful of times. This chain joins TRBV19 and TRBJ2-1; 7 bases fit TRBD2. The ends lost 10 bases at V and 10 bases at J; junction bases unmatched: 19. The CDR3 is 15 amino acids. Germline V gene sequence: CDR1 LNHDA, CDR2 SQIVND (reference sequence). The CDR3 loop is CATQKPERETSEQFF. The CDR3 DNA reads as TGTGCCACTCAGAAACCCGAGCGGGAAACCTCGGAGCAGTTCTTC.

This clone was seen only a few times. This chain connects TRBV6-5 to TRBJ1-2, with TRBD1 identical over 7 bases. J gave up 5 bases and V 2 bases, and 5 bases lay outside the gene matches. The CDR3 spans 14 residues. From germline, CDR1 is MNHEY and CDR2 SVGAGI. In DNA, the CDR3 is TGTGCCAGCAGTTACCGGGACAGAATTTATGGCTACACCTTC. Amino acid sequence: CASSYRDRIYGYTF.

This clone was seen repeatedly, ten times or more. V is TRBV20-1 and J is TRBJ1-5; tentative D call: TRBD1 (6 bases). Germline V gene sequence: CDR1 DFQATT, CDR2 SNEGSKA (reference sequence). The V end lost 3 bases, the J end lost 0 bases, and 15 bases lay between the germline ends. This CDR3 region has 16 residues. CDR3 sequence (DNA): TGCAGTGCTAGCGTCCCAGGGGTAATTAGCAATCAGCCCCAGCATTTT. This encodes CSASVPGVISNQPQHF.

The sample holds a few counts of this clone. This chain uses TRBV27 with TRBJ2-2; a possible D gene is TRBD2 (5 bases). Deletions cut 5 bases from V and 6 bases from J, with 16 bases between. CDR3 size: 15 residues. Germline values: CDR1 MNHEY, CDR2 SMNVEV (reference sequence). The CDR3 is CASSVTFHGAGELFF. CDR3 nucleotide sequence: TGTGCCAGCAGTGTCACCTTTCACGGGGCCGGGGAGCTGTTTTTT.

V usage is TRBV30 and J usage is TRBJ1-4; D gene unclear. The ends were cut back, 5 bases at V and 7 bases at J, with 14 bases in the middle. Germline V CDR1 and CDR2: GTSNPN, SVGIG (reference sequence). There are 13 residues in the CDR3. The CDR3 region is CAWAGREGEKLFF. As DNA, the CDR3 is TGTGCCTGGGCGGGGAGGGAGGGTGAAAAACTGTTTTTT. Full variable domain (rest looked up from reference TRBV30 and TRBJ1-4): SQTIHQWPATLVQPVGSPLSLECTVEGTSNPNLYWYRQAAGRGLQLLFYSVGIGQISSEVPQNLSASRPQDRQFILSSKKLLLSDSGFYLCAWAGREGEKLFFGSGTQLSVL.

A few counts support this clone. The chain joins TRBV24-1 to TRBJ2-7; D gene uncertain. The CDR3 contains 11 residues. CDR1 is KGHDR, CDR2 SFDVKD, per germline. Deletions cut 4 bases from V and 4 bases from J, with 4 bases between. The CDR3 nucleotides are TGTGCCACCAGTGAGGGTTACGAGCAGTACTTC. As protein: CATSEGYEQYF.

By share, this clone counts as medium-sized (0.01 to 0.1%). The chain employs TRBV6-1 and TRBJ2-7; D may be TRBD2 (5 bases). Germline CDR1 MNHNS, CDR2 SASEGT. The V end lost 7 bases, the J end lost 13 bases, and 32 bases lay between the germline ends. The CDR3 consists of 16 residues. The CDR3 loop reads CASTRKGGDTPSPLYF. As DNA, the CDR3 is TGTGCCAGCACCCGAAAAGGAGGAGATACTCCAAGCCCGTTATACTTC.

By frequency in the sample, this clone is medium-sized (0.01 to 0.1%). The chain employs TRBV6-2 or TRBV6-3 and TRBJ2-3; 9 bases map to TRBD2. The germline gives CDR1 MNHEY, CDR2 SVGEGT. V lost 0 bases to trimming and J lost 2 bases; unmatched junction nucleotides: 6. The CDR3 runs 17 residues. Here the CDR3 reads CASSYSPGLADTDTQYF. The CDR3 DNA is TGTGCCAGCAGTTACTCGCCGGGACTAGCTGACACAGATACGCAGTATTTT.

This clone counts as medium-sized. The sample contains more than one DNA sequence encoding this CDR3. This rearrangement joins TRBV6-4 to TRBJ2-3, with D maybe TRBD1 (6 bases). The V end was cut by 5 bases, the J end by 6 bases, with 12 bases between. CDR3 length: 13 residues. Germline values: CDR1 MRHNA, CDR2 SNTAGT. CDR3 coding DNA: TGTGCCAGCAGTCGTGGGGGCAGCGATACGCAGTATTTT. Protein sequence: CASSRGGSDTQYF.

This clone was seen at least ten times. J is TRBJ1-1 and V is TRBV7-3; D ambiguous. V was pared by 1 base and J by 6 bases, with 12 bases between. Germline loops: CDR1 SGHTA, CDR2 FQGTGA. This CDR3 is 14 amino acids long. CDR3 sequence (DNA): TGTGCCAGCAGCTTAATGCCCGGGGTCGCTGAAGCTTTCTTT. Protein: CASSLMPGVAEAFF.

This clone is deemed medium-sized (0.01 to 0.1%). CDR3 region: CASSLASLNQPQHF. DNA for the CDR3: TGTGCCAGCAGCTTAGCGTCGTTAAATCAGCCCCAGCATTTT. J is TRBJ1-5 and V is TRBV7-2; D remains ambiguous. Germline V gene lookup returns CDR1 SGHTA and CDR2 FQGNSA. The CDR3 has 14 residues. Trimming removed 0 bases at V and 4 bases at J, with 7 bases between.

This clone is termed medium-sized. V is TRBV5-5 and J is TRBJ2-7, with D possibly matching TRBD1 (6 bases). CDR1 is SGHKS, CDR2 YYEKEE, per germline (reference sequence). CDR3 length: 13 amino acids. V was shortened by 4 bases and J by 6 bases, with 14 bases between the two germline ends. The CDR3 loop reads CASSPGTIPEQYF. CDR3 nucleotide sequence: TGTGCCAGCAGCCCGGGGACAATCCCCGAGCAGTACTTC. The full variable domain, rest sourced from reference TRBV5-5 and TRBJ2-7, is DAGVTQSPTHLIKTRGQQVTLRCSPISGHKSVSWYQQVLGQGPQFIFQYYEKEERGRGNFPDRFSARQFPNYSSELNVNALLLGDSALYLCASSPGTIPEQYFGPGTRLTVT.

V and J are TRBV20-1 and TRBJ1-2; D call uncertain. Germline V gene lookup returns CDR1 DFQATT and CDR2 SNEGSKA (reference sequence). This CDR3 has 10 residues. Trimming shortened V by 1 base and J by 7 bases, and 4 bases separated the two germline ends. The CDR3 reads CSARVSGYTF. Written as DNA, the CDR3 is TGCAGTGCTAGAGTCTCTGGCTACACCTTC.

This clone came up a few times. The CDR3 DNA sequence: TGTGCCAGCAGGGGCTTGGAGACCCAGTACTTC. As protein: CASRGLETQYF. The V call is TRBV7-9, the J call TRBJ2-5; D not certain. V shed 6 bases and J shed 5 bases, with 7 bases lying between them. Germline CDR1 and CDR2: SEHNR and FQNEAQ (reference sequence). This CDR3 region has 11 residues.

This rearrangement joins TRBV4-2 to TRBJ2-1, with 9 bases matching TRBD2. The trim removed 0 bases at V and 7 bases at J, leaving 7 bases unmatched. Germline CDR1 reads LGHNA; CDR2 reads YNFKEQ. The CDR3 consists of 16 residues. The DNA for the CDR3 is TGTGCCAGCAGCCAAGAAGGGGGCGGGAGGGCGAATGAGCAGTTCTTC. Protein sequence: CASSQEGGGRANEQFF.

This clone was detected ten times or more. V gene TRBV20-1 combines with J gene TRBJ2-5; D possibly uses TRBD1 or TRBD2 (6 bases each). CDR1 and CDR2 (germline): DFQATT, SNEGSKA (reference sequence). Between the trimmed V and J ends, which lost 2 bases and 5 bases, there was a span of 18 bases. The CDR3 sequence is 15 residues long. The DNA of the CDR3 is TGCAGTGCTAGAAGCCCCGTGGGGGGCCTGGAGACCCAGTACTTC. As protein: CSARSPVGGLETQYF.

In this sample, this clone turned up many times. The rearrangement joins TRBV6-5 to TRBJ1-2; D is ambiguous. Germline loops: CDR1 MNHEY, CDR2 SVGAGI. Trimming shortened V by 2 bases and J by 6 bases, and 10 bases separated the two germline ends. CDR3 size: 13 residues. CDR3 sequence: CASSYEAWDGYTF. The CDR3 nucleotides are TGTGCCAGCAGTTACGAGGCATGGGATGGCTACACCTTC.